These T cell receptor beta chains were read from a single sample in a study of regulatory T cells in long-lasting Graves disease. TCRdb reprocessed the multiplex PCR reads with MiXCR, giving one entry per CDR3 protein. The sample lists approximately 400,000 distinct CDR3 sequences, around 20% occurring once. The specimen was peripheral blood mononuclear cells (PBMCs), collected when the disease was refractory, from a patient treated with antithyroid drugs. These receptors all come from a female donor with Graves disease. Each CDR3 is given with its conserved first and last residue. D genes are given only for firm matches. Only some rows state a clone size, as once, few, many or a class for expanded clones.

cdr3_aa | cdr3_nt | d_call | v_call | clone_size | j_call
CASSLLKELFF | TGTGCCAGCAGCTTGCTGAAGGAGCTGTTTTTT | - | TRBV7-9 | few | TRBJ2-2
CATSDRASGYTF | TGTGCCACCAGTGATCGGGCAAGTGGCTACACCTTC | - | TRBV24-1 | - | TRBJ1-2
CSVGQGEQPQHF | TGCAGCGTCGGACAGGGAGAACAGCCCCAGCATTTT | TRBD1 | TRBV29-1 | few | TRBJ1-5
CASSQDLGDVHTEAFF | TGCGCCAGCAGCCAAGATTTGGGCGACGTGCACACTGAAGCTTTCTTT | - | TRBV4-3 | - | TRBJ1-1
CSANSVGLNLYEQYF | TGCAGTGCAAACTCCGTGGGCCTCAATCTCTACGAGCAGTACTTC | - | TRBV20-1 | few | TRBJ2-7
CASSQEDREGGYTF | TGCGCCAGCAGCCAAGAGGACAGGGAGGGTGGCTACACCTTC | TRBD1 | TRBV4-3 | many | TRBJ1-2
CASSLGGAGGWETQYF | TGTGCCAGCAGCTTAGGAGGGGCCGGGGGGTGGGAGACCCAGTACTTC | TRBD2 | TRBV11-2 | few | TRBJ2-5
CATSIDRSTDTQYF | TGTGCCACCAGCATAGACAGGAGCACAGATACGCAGTATTTT | - | TRBV15 | - | TRBJ2-3
CASSPRPLLRGEKLFF | TGTGCCAGCAGCCCACGCCCCCTTCTCCGGGGTGAAAAACTGTTTTTT | - | TRBV7-2 | many | TRBJ1-4
CASSPPGYNEQFF | TGTGCCAGCTCACCCCCAGGGTACAATGAGCAGTTCTTC | - | TRBV18 | - | TRBJ2-1
CASKLGNIQYF | TGTGCCAGCAAATTAGGAAACATTCAGTACTTC | - | TRBV6-1 | few | TRBJ2-4
CASKWGGSPNTEAFF | TGTGCCAGCAAATGGGGGGGCAGCCCGAACACTGAAGCTTTCTTT | - | TRBV12-3/TRBV12-4 | many | TRBJ1-1
CASSESTGQFRNQPQHF | TGCGCCAGCAGTGAGTCGACAGGACAGTTCCGCAATCAGCCCCAGCATTTT | - | TRBV10-2 | - | TRBJ1-5
CASRTGGRGYTF | TGTGCCAGCAGAACAGGGGGGCGAGGCTACACCTTC | TRBD1 | TRBV12-3/TRBV12-4 | many | TRBJ1-2
CASSLRASGRAHEQYF | TGTGCCAGCAGTTTGCGGGCTAGCGGGAGGGCCCACGAGCAGTACTTC | TRBD2 | TRBV12-3/TRBV12-4 | - | TRBJ2-7
CASSDPNTDTQYF | TGTGCCAGCAGTGACCCAAACACAGATACGCAGTATTTT | - | TRBV6-2/TRBV6-3 | - | TRBJ2-3
CASSPSRGRAGETQYF | TGTGCCAGCAGCCCTAGTCGGGGAAGGGCGGGAGAGACCCAGTACTTC | - | TRBV7-2 | many | TRBJ2-5
CASSETGVQETQYF | TGTGCCAGCAGCGAGACAGGGGTACAAGAGACCCAGTACTTC | TRBD1 | TRBV5-6 | - | TRBJ2-5
CASSEQGPYEQYF | TGCGCCAGCAGCGAACAGGGACCCTACGAGCAGTACTTC | - | TRBV5-1 | - | TRBJ2-7
CASSPDTGKVEQFF | TGTGCCAGCAGCCCCGACACGGGGAAAGTCGAGCAGTTCTTC | - | TRBV9 | few | TRBJ2-1
CASSRTAGNTIYF | TGTGCCAGCAGCCGGACAGCTGGAAACACCATATATTTT | - | TRBV6-1 | - | TRBJ1-3
CASTPVTGGGLFTEAFF | TGTGCCAGCACCCCTGTAACGGGGGGAGGGTTATTCACTGAAGCTTTCTTT | - | TRBV7-9 | - | TRBJ1-1
CASVPGLAVHGELFF | TGTGCCAGCGTCCCGGGACTAGCGGTACACGGGGAGCTGTTTTTT | TRBD2 | TRBV28 | - | TRBJ2-2
CASRPPYQETQYF | TGTGCCAGCAGGCCCCCCTACCAAGAGACCCAGTACTTC | - | TRBV6-2/TRBV6-3 | many | TRBJ2-5
CATSDPLGTEAFF | TGTGCCACCAGTGATCCCCTGGGCACTGAAGCTTTCTTT | - | TRBV24-1 | - | TRBJ1-1
CASSQGGGEAFF | TGTGCCAGCAGTCAGGGGGGTGGTGAAGCTTTCTTT | TRBD1 | TRBV6-2/TRBV6-3 | few | TRBJ1-1
CASSLGAAEGQETQYF | TGTGCCAGCAGCTTAGGCGCTGCTGAGGGGCAAGAGACCCAGTACTTC | - | TRBV7-6 | - | TRBJ2-5
CASSQDLSGLAGETQYF | TGTGCCAGCAGCCAAGATCTTTCGGGACTAGCGGGAGAGACCCAGTACTTC | TRBD2 | TRBV3-1 | few | TRBJ2-5
CASSTSGTGGHEQYF | TGTGCCAGCAGCACTTCCGGGACAGGGGGCCACGAGCAGTACTTC | TRBD1 | TRBV7-9 | - | TRBJ2-7
CATSDPRGQEETQYF | TGTGCCACCAGTGACCCCAGGGGGCAGGAGGAGACCCAGTACTTC | TRBD1 | TRBV24-1 | - | TRBJ2-5
CASSDSGGYEQYF | TGTGCCAGCAGTGACTCGGGAGGCTACGAGCAGTACTTC | TRBD2 | TRBV2 | many | TRBJ2-7
CASSLTGLSPLHF | TGTGCCAGCAGTTTAACAGGGTTATCACCCCTCCACTTT | - | TRBV27 | - | TRBJ1-6
CASRGGTDTQYF | TGTGCCAGCAGGGGTGGCACAGATACGCAGTATTTT | - | TRBV12-3/TRBV12-4 | - | TRBJ2-3
CASTPLGLAGEVGGELFF | TGTGCCAGCACTCCCCTAGGGCTAGCGGGAGAGGTTGGCGGGGAGCTGTTTTTT | TRBD2 | TRBV6-1 | few | TRBJ2-2
CASPANKDRASNQPQHF | TGTGCCAGCCCCGCAAATAAGGACAGGGCTAGCAATCAGCCCCAGCATTTT | TRBD1 | TRBV6-1 | many | TRBJ1-5
CASGYSNQPQHF | TGTGCCAGCGGCTACAGCAATCAGCCCCAGCATTTT | - | TRBV27 | - | TRBJ1-5
CASSASGRNNQPQHF | TGTGCCAGCAGTGCATCGGGCAGGAATAATCAGCCCCAGCATTTT | - | TRBV6-1 | few | TRBJ1-5
CASRSGRDGYEQYF | TGTGCCAGCAGGTCGGGACGGGACGGCTACGAGCAGTACTTC | - | TRBV7-3 | few | TRBJ2-7
CASSSRGAGSCFF | - | - | TRBV13 | few | TRBJ2-2
CATRTSGSYEQYF | TGTGCCACTCGGACTAGCGGGTCCTACGAGCAGTACTTC | TRBD2 | TRBV7-2 | many | TRBJ2-7
CASSQDLSSGRTEQYF | TGTGCCAGCAGCCAAGATTTATCGAGCGGGAGGACAGAGCAGTACTTC | TRBD2 | TRBV3-1 | few | TRBJ2-7
CASSHQTGANTEAFF | TGCGCCAGCAGCCACCAGACAGGGGCGAACACTGAAGCTTTCTTT | TRBD1 | TRBV5-1 | many | TRBJ1-1
CASQDRGYEKLFF | TGTGCCAGCCAAGACAGGGGCTACGAAAAACTGTTTTTT | TRBD1 | TRBV28 | few | TRBJ1-4
CASSEFPGASQPQHF | TGTGCCAGCAGTGAATTCCCGGGGGCCAGTCAGCCCCAGCATTTT | - | TRBV2 | many | TRBJ1-5
CASSFSSANEKLFF | TGTGCCAGCAGCTTCAGTTCGGCTAATGAAAAACTGTTTTTT | - | TRBV7-9 | - | TRBJ1-4
CASSLLVALSNQPQHF | TGTGCCAGCAGTTTACTGGTGGCTCTAAGCAATCAGCCCCAGCATTTT | - | TRBV28 | many | TRBJ1-5
CASGRDAGVDEQFF | TGTGCCAGCGGGCGGGATGCGGGGGTCGATGAGCAGTTCTTC | TRBD2 | TRBV6-1 | - | TRBJ2-1
CASTQSPRGTQYF | TGTGCCAGTACCCAATCCCCCCGTGGGACCCAGTACTTC | - | TRBV7-2 | many | TRBJ2-5